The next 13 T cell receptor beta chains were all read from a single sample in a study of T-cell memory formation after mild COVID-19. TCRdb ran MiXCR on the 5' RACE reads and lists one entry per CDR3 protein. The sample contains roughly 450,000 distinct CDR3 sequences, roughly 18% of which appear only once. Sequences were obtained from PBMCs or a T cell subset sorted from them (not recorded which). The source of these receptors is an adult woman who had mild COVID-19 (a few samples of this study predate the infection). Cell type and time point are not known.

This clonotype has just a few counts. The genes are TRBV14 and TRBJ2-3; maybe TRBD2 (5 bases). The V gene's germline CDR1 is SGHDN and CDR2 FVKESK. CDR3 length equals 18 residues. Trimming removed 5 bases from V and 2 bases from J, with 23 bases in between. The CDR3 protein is CASSSRITSRRLTDTQYF. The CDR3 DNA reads TGTGCCAGCAGCAGCAGGATCACCAGTAGGAGGCTCACAGATACGCAGTATTTT.

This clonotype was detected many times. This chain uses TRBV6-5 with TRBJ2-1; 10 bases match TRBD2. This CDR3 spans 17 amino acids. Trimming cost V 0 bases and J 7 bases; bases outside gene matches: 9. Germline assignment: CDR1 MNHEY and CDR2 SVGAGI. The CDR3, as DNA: TGTGCCAGCAGTTACTCCGTCAGCGGGGGGGCCGGTAATGAGCAGTTCTTC. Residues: CASSYSVSGGAGNEQFF.

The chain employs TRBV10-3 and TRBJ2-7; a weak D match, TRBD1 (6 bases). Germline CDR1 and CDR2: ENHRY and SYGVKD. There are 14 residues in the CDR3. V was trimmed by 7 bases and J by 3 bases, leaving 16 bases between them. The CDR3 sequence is CAINPGTRDYEQYF. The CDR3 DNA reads TGTGCCATCAACCCCGGGACAAGAGACTACGAGCAGTACTTC.

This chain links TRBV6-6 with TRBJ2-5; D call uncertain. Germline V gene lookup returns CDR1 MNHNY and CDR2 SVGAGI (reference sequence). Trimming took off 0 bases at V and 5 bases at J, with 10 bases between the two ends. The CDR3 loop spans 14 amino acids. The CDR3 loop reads CASSYSRIVETQYF. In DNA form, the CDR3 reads TGTGCCAGCAGTTACTCAAGGATAGTCGAGACCCAGTACTTC.

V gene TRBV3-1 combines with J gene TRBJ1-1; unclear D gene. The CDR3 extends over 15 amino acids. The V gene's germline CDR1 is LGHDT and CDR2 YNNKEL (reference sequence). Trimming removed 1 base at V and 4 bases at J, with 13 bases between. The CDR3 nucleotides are TGTGCCAGCAGCCAAGCAGCGCAAGGGCCCACTGAAGCTTTCTTT. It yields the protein CASSQAAQGPTEAFF.

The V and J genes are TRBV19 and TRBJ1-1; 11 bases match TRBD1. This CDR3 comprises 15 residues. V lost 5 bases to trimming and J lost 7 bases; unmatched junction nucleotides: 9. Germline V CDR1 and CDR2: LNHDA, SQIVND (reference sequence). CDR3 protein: CASSPRTGGQGEAFF. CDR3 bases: TGTGCCAGTAGTCCACGGACAGGGGGCCAGGGTGAAGCTTTCTTT.

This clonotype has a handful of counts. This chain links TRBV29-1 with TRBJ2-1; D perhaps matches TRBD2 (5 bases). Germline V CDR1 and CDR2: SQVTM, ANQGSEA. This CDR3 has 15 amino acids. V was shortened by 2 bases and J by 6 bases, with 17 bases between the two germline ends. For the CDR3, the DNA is TGCAGCGTTGAATCGGGGAGCCGGTGGGGCAATGAGCAGTTCTTC. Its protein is CSVESGSRWGNEQFF.

In nucleotides, the CDR3 is TGTGCCAGCAGCTTCACCAGGGACAGCGGCCTCAAAAACATTCAGTACTTC. Its translation is CASSFTRDSGLKNIQYF. The rearrangement joins TRBV5-5 to TRBJ2-4; 7 bases line up with TRBD1. The germline gives CDR1 SGHKS, CDR2 YYEKEE (reference sequence). The CDR3 loop spans 17 amino acids. V was pared by 2 bases and J by 3 bases, with 11 bases of the junction left unmatched.

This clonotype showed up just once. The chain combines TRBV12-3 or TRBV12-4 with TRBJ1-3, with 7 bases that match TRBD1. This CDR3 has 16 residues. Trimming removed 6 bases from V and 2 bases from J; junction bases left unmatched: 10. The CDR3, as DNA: TGTGCCAGCAGATCGACAGGGAGGATGACTGGAAACACCATATATTTT. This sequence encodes CASRSTGRMTGNTIYF.

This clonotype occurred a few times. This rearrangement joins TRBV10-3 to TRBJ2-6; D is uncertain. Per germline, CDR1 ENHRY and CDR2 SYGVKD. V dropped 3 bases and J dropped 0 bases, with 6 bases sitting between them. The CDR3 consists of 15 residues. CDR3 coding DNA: TGTGCCATCAGTGACAGTTACTCTGGGGCCAACGTCCTGACTTTC. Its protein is CAISDSYSGANVLTF.

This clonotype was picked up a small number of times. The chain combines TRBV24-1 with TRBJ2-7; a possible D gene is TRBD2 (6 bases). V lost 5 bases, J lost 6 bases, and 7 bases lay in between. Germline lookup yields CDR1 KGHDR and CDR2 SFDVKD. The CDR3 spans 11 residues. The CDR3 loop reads CATSGGGEQYF. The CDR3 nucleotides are TGTGCCACCAGTGGGGGAGGCGAGCAGTACTTC.

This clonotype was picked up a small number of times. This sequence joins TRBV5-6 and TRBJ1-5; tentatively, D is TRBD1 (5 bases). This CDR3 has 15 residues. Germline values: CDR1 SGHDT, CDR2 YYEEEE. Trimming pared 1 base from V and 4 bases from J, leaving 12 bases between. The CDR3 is CASSLTGWGNQPQHF. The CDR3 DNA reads TGTGCCAGCAGCTTGACGGGTTGGGGGAATCAGCCCCAGCATTTT.

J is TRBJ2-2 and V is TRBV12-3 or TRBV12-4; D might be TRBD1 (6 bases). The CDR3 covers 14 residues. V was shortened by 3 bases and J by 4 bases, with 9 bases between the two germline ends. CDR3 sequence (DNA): TGTGCCAGCAGTTTGGACAGCGCCACCGGGGAGCTGTTTTTT. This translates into CASSLDSATGELFF.